This TCR beta chain was profiled in a study of pediatric ulcerative colitis. Method: immunoSEQ multiplex PCR; TCRdb's copy keeps in-frame clones and lacks some. Of roughly 25,000 clones in the sample, roughly 71% are singletons; the top ten hold over 6.5%. Rectal tissue came from one to two pinch biopsies taken at colonoscopy. CDR1 ENHRY and CDR2 SYGVKD come from the germline V gene. V was cut by 11 bases and J by 3 bases, with 19 bases left in between. This CDR3 contains 14 residues. This chain joins TRBV10-3 and TRBJ2-5; D might be TRBD2 (6 bases). The sequence was collected from a boy aged 10-17 years with severe ulcerative colitis. Sequenced: gut tissue. The CDR3 nucleotides read TGTGCCGTGAGGGAGGCGGGGACGGAAGAGACCCAGTACTTC. This codes for CAVREAGTEETQYF.